This TCR beta chain was retrieved from a study of neurological immune-mediated disorders. The table lists this clonotype with many counts. Via MiXCR, TCRdb re-called the 5' RACE reads, giving one row per CDR3 protein. The table includes 74,000 or so distinct CDR3 sequences, around 9.9% detected once. This CDR3 is 13 amino acids long. V shed 5 bases and J shed 0 bases, with 5 bases lying between them. Germline CDR1 is LGHDT and CDR2 is YNNKEL (reference sequence). Sequencing used PBMCs. The chain employs TRBV3-1 and TRBJ1-3; D is undetermined. This TCR was sampled from a man aged 45-65 years in good health. The CDR3, as DNA: TGTGCCAGCAGCGAGAGCTCTGGAAACACCATATATTTT. Amino acid sequence: CASSESSGNTIYF. The variable domain in full, with the rest retrieved from reference TRBV3-1 and TRBJ1-3, is DTAVSQTPKYLVTQMGNDKSIKCEQNLGHDTMYWYKQDSKKFLKIMFSYNNKELIINETVPNRFSPKSPDKAHLNLHINSLELGDSAVYFCASSESSGNTIYFGEGSWLTVV.